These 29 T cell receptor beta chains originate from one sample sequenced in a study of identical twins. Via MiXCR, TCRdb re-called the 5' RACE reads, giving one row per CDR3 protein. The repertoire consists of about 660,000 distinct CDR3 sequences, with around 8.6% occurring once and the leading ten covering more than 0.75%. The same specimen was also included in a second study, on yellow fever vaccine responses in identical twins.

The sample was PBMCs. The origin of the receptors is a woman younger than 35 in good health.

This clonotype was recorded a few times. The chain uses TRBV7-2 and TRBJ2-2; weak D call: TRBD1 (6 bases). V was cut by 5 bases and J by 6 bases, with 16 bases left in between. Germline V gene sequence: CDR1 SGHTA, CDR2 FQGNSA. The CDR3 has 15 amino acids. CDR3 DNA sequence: TGTGCCAGCAGCCGACGCCGGGACATCCCCGGGGAGCTGTTTTTT. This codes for CASSRRRDIPGELFF.

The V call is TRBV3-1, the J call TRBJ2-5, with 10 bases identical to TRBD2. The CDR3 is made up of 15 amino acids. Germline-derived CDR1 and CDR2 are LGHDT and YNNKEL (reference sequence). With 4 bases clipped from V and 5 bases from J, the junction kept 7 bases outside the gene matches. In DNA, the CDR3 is TGTGCCAGCAGCCCATTCTCTAGCGGGGGTGAGACCCAGTACTTC. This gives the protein CASSPFSSGGETQYF.

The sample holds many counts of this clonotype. The CDR3, as DNA: TGTGCCAGCAGGGAGGGGGCCCTTCGGGAAAAACTGTTTTTT. It encodes CASREGALREKLFF. The V gene is TRBV28, the J gene TRBJ1-4; 7 bases fit TRBD1. V dropped 6 bases and J dropped 8; count of bases not matched to a gene: 9. Germline V gene data show CDR1 as MDHEN and CDR2 as SYDVKM. CDR3 length: 14 residues. Filled out from reference TRBV28 and TRBJ1-4, the complete variable domain reads DVKVTQSSRYLVKRTGEKVFLECVQDMDHENMFWYRQDPGLGLRLIYFSYDVKMKEKGDIPEGYSVSREKKERFSLILESASTNQTSMYLCASREGALREKLFFGSGTQLSVL.

The CDR3 region is CASSPGLAGGPDQETQYF. The CDR3 nucleotides are TGTGCCAGCAGTCCGGGACTAGCGGGGGGGCCCGACCAAGAGACCCAGTACTTC. The V call is TRBV12-3 or TRBV12-4, the J call TRBJ2-5; 16 bases map to TRBD2. The trim removed 5 bases at V and 0 bases at J, leaving 6 bases unmatched. The CDR3 length is 18 residues.

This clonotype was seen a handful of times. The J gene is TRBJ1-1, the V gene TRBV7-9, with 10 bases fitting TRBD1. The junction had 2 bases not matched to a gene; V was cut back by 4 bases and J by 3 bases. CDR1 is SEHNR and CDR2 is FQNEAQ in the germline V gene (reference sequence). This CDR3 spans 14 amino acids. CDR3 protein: CASSSGQGHTEAFF. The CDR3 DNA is TGTGCCAGCAGCTCGGGACAGGGGCACACTGAAGCTTTCTTT.

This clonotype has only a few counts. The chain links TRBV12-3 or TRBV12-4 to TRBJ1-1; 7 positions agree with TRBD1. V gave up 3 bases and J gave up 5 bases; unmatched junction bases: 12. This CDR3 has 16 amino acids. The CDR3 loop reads CASSLPDRIVRTEAFF. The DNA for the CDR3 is TGTGCCAGCAGTTTGCCGGACAGGATAGTGAGGACTGAAGCTTTCTTT.

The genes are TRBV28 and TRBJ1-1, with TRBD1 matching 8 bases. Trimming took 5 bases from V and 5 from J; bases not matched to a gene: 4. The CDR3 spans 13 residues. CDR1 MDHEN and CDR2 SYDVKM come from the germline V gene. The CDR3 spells CASSSRDRTEAFF. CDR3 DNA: TGTGCCAGCAGTAGCCGGGACAGGACTGAAGCTTTCTTT. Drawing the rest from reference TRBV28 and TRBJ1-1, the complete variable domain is DVKVTQSSRYLVKRTGEKVFLECVQDMDHENMFWYRQDPGLGLRLIYFSYDVKMKEKGDIPEGYSVSREKKERFSLILESASTNQTSMYLCASSSRDRTEAFFGQGTRLTVV.

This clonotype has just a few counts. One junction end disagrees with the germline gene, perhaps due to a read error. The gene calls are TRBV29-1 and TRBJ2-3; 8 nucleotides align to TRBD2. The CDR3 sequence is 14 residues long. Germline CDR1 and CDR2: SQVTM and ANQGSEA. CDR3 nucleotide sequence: TGCAGCGCTGAAGCTAGCGGGAGCACAGATACGCAGTATTTT. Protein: CSAEASGSTDTQYF.

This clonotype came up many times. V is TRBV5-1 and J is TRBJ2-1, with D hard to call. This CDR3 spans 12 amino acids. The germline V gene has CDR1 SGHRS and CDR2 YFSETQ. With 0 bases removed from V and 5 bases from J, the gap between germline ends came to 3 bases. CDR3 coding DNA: TGCGCCAGCAGCTTGGTCAACAATGAGCAGTTCTTC. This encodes CASSLVNNEQFF.

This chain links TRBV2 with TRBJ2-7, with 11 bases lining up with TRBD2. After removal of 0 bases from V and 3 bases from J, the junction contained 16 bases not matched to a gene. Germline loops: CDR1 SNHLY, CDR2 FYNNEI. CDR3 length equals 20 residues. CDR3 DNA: TGTGCCAGCAGTGAAGCGGTTCGTTCCGGACAGGGACTAGCGGTCTACGAGCAGTACTTC. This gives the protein CASSEAVRSGQGLAVYEQYF.

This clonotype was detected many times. The CDR3 sequence is CASSWLSSYNSPLHF. DNA for the CDR3: TGTGCCAGCAGTTGGCTTAGCTCCTATAATTCACCCCTCCACTTT. The rearrangement uses TRBV28 and TRBJ1-6, with no clear D. V gave up 4 bases and J gave up 0 bases, with 7 bases separating them. CDR1 is MDHEN and CDR2 is SYDVKM in the germline V gene. This CDR3 region has 15 residues.

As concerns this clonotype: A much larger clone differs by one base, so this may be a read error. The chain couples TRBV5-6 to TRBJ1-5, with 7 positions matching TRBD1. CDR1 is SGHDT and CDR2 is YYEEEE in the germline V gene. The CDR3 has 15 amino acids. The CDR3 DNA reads TGTGTCAGCAGCTTCGGACAGGCCAACAATCAGCCCCAGCATTTT. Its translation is CVSSFGQANNQPQHF.

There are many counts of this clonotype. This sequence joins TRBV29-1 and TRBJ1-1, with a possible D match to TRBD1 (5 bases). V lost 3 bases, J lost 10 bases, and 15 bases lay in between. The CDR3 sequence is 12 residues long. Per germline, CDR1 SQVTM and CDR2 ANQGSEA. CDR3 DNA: TGCAGCGTTGAGCGCAGGGTTGAGGGAGCTTTCTTT. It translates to CSVERRVEGAFF.

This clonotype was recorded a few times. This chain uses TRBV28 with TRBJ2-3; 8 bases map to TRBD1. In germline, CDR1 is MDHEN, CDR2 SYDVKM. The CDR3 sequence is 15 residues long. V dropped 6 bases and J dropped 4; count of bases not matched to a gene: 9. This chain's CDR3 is CASSIVMDRADTQYF. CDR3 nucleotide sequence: TGTGCCAGCAGCATCGTTATGGACAGGGCAGATACGCAGTATTTT.

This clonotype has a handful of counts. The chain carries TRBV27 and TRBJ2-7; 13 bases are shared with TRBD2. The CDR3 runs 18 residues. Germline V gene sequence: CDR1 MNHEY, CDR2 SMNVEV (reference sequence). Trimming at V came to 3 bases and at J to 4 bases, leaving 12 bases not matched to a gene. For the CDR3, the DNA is TGTGCCAGCAGTTTGATTACTAGCGGGAGGGCGCCGGGGTACGAGCAGTACTTC. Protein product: CASSLITSGRAPGYEQYF.

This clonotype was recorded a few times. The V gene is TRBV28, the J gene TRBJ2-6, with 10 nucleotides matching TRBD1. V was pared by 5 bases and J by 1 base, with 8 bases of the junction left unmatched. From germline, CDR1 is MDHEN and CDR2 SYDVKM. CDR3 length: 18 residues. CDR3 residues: CASSLLPGQGSGANVLTF. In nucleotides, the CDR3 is TGTGCCAGCAGTCTTCTCCCGGGACAGGGGTCTGGGGCCAACGTCCTGACTTTC.

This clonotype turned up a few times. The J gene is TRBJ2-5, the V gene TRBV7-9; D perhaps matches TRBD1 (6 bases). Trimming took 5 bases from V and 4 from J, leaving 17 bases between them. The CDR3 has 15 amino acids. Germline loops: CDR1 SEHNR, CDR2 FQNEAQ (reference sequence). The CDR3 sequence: CASSPASAGAETQYF. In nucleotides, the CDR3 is TGTGCCAGCAGCCCCGCCTCAGCAGGGGCAGAGACCCAGTACTTC.

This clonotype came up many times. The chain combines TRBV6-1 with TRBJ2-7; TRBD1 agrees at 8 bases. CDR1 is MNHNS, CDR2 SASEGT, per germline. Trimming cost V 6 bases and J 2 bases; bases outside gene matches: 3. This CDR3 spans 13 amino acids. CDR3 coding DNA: TGTGCCAGCAGCACAGGGGGAACCTACGAGCAGTACTTC. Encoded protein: CASSTGGTYEQYF.

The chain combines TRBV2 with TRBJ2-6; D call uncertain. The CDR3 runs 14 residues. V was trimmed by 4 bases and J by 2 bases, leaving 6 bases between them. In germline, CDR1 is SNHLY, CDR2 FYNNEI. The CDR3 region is CASSVEAGANVLTF. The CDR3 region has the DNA TGTGCCAGCAGTGTTGAGGCTGGGGCCAACGTCCTGACTTTC.

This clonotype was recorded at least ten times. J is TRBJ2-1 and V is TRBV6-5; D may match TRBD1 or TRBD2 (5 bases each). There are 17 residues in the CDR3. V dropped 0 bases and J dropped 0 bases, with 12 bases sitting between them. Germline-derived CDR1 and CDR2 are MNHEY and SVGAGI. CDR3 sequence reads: CASSYSRLGVSYNEQFF. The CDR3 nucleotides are TGTGCCAGCAGTTACTCGAGGCTGGGGGTCTCCTACAATGAGCAGTTCTTC.

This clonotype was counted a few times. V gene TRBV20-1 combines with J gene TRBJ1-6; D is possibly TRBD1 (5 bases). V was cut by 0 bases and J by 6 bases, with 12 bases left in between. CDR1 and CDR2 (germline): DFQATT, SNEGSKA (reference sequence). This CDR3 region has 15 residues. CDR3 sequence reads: CSARDGRQGNSPLHF. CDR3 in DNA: TGCAGTGCTAGAGATGGGAGGCAGGGTAATTCACCCCTCCACTTT.

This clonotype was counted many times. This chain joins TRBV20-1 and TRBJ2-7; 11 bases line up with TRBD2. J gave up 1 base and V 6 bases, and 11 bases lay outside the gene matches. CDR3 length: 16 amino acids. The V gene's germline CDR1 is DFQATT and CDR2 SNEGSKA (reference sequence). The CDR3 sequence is CSARRGTSGSSYEQYF. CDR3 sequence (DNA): TGCAGTGCCAGAAGGGGGACTAGCGGTTCTTCCTACGAGCAGTACTTC.

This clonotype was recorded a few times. CDR3 sequence: CASTPSGAYEQYF. As DNA, the CDR3 is TGTGCCAGCACCCCCAGCGGTGCATACGAGCAGTACTTC. V and J are TRBV7-9 and TRBJ2-7; D is possibly TRBD2 (5 bases). V shed 7 bases and J shed 4 bases, with 14 bases lying between them. The CDR3 is 13 amino acids. Per germline, CDR1 SEHNR and CDR2 FQNEAQ (reference sequence).

CDR3 sequence: CASSLDPGGADTQYF. In DNA, the CDR3 is TGTGCCAGCAGCTTAGATCCAGGGGGGGCAGATACGCAGTATTTT. The chain links TRBV11-2 to TRBJ2-3, with D tentatively TRBD1 or TRBD2 (7 bases each). This CDR3 has 15 residues. Trimming cost V 0 bases and J 4 bases, with 11 bases left between them. Per germline, CDR1 SGHAT and CDR2 FQNNGV.

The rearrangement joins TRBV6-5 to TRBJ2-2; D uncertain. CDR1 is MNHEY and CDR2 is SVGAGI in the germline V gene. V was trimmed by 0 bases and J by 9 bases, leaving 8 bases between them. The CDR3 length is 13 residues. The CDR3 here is CASSYSGPRELFF. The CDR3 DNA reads TGTGCCAGCAGTTACTCAGGCCCCCGGGAGCTGTTTTTT.

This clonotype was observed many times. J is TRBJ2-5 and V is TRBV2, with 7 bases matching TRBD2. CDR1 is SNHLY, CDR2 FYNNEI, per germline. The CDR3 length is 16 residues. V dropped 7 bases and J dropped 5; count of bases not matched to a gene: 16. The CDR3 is CASNSLRAGEMETQYF. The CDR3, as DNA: TGTGCCAGCAATTCGCTAAGGGCGGGAGAGATGGAGACCCAGTACTTC.

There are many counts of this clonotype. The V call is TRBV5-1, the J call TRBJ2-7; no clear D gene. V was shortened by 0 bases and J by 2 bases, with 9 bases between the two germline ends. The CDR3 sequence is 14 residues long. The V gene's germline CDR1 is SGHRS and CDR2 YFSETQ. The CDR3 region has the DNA TGCGCCAGCAGCTTGGTCGTAGAAGCCTACGAGCAGTACTTC. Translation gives CASSLVVEAYEQYF.

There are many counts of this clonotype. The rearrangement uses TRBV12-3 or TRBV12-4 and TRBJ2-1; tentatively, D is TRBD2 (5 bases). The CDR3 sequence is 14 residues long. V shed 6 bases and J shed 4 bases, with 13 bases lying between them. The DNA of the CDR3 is TGTGCCAGCAGCCGACTCACTAGATACAATGAGCAGTTCTTC. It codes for CASSRLTRYNEQFF.

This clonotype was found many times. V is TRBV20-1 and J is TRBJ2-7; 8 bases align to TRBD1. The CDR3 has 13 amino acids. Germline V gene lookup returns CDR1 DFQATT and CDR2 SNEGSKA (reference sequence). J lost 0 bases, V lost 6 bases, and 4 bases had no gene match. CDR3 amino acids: CSASGQVSYEQYF. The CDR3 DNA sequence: TGCAGTGCGTCGGGACAGGTCTCCTACGAGCAGTACTTC.